Listed here are 8 T cell receptor beta chains from one sample, sequenced in a study of regulatory T cells in long-lasting Graves disease. Building the TCR beta libraries relied on iRepertoire HTBI primers, and CDR3 regions underwent Arm-PCR. MiXCR was run by TCRdb on the multiplex PCR reads, yielding one entry per CDR3 protein. The table includes about 370,000 distinct CDR3 sequences, about 14% detected once. This sample's time point: newly diagnosed GD, antithyroid drugs for less than 3 months. There was RNA extracted from PBMCs, and the TCR library was made from it. This specimen consisted of peripheral blood mononuclear cells (PBMCs), obtained at new diagnosis, from a patient treated with antithyroid drugs. The receptors were gathered from a female donor with Graves disease.

This clonotype showed up many times. The chain combines TRBV20-1 with TRBJ2-1; TRBD1 matches 7 bases. Germline-derived CDR1 and CDR2 are DFQATT and SNEGSKA (reference sequence). V shed 1 base, J shed 1 base, and the junction held 1 base outside the gene matches. CDR3 length equals 14 residues. Here the CDR3 reads CSARGQGSYNEQFF. The CDR3 coding sequence is TGCAGTGCTAGAGGACAGGGTTCCTACAATGAGCAGTTCTTC.

The table lists this clonotype with many counts. The chain joins TRBV12-3 or TRBV12-4 to TRBJ1-5; no definite D call. The CDR3 totals 14 residues. V gave up 5 bases and J gave up 3 bases, with 11 bases separating them. CDR3 sequence reads: CASSPDRNNQPQHF. CDR3 coding DNA: TGTGCCAGCAGTCCGGACCGGAACAATCAGCCCCAGCATTTT.

This clonotype showed up many times. The chain uses TRBV11-2 and TRBJ2-7; 8 positions agree with TRBD2. Germline assignment: CDR1 SGHAT and CDR2 FQNNGV. The CDR3 sequence is 15 residues long. Losses at the gene ends were 0 bases for V and 1 base for J; bases not matched to a gene: 2. The CDR3 DNA is TGTGCCAGCAGCTTAGAACTAGCGGCGTCCTACGAGCAGTACTTC. This sequence encodes CASSLELAASYEQYF.

This sequence joins TRBV19 and TRBJ2-1, with 7 bases that match TRBD2. The germline gives CDR1 LNHDA, CDR2 SQIVND (reference sequence). The CDR3 consists of 14 residues. The trim removed 10 bases at V and 4 bases at J, leaving 10 bases unmatched. CDR3 residues: CATGGRRLYNEQFF. CDR3 sequence (DNA): TGTGCCACGGGGGGACGGAGACTTTACAATGAGCAGTTCTTC.

Comment on this clonotype: A read error may be the cause here, since a much bigger clone is one base away. In this CDR3 the conserved last residue, phenylalanine or tryptophan, is missing, so a read error is likely. This chain connects TRBV6-5 to TRBJ2-7; 16 bases agree with TRBD2. Trimming at V came to 0 bases and at J to 4 bases, leaving 6 bases not matched to a gene. The CDR3 spans 18 residues. CDR1 and CDR2 (germline): MNHEY, SVGAGI. CDR3 residues: CASSYSSGLAGGSYEQYS. CDR3 DNA: TGTGCCAGCAGTTACTCGTCGGGACTAGCGGGAGGGAGTTACGAGCAGTACTCC.

V usage is TRBV19 and J usage is TRBJ1-5; maybe TRBD1 (5 bases). Germline-derived CDR1 and CDR2 are LNHDA and SQIVND (reference sequence). Trimming cost V 3 bases and J 0 bases, with 15 bases left between them. The CDR3 is 17 residues long. CDR3 coding DNA: TGTGCCAGTAGTATCTTGACCGGGGCCTATAGCAATCAGCCCCAGCATTTT. Translating gives CASSILTGAYSNQPQHF.

This clonotype was counted many times. The V and J genes are TRBV3-1 and TRBJ2-2, with 7 bases aligning to TRBD1. Trimming took 7 bases from V and 0 from J; bases not matched to a gene: 8. This CDR3 has 16 residues. Germline lookup yields CDR1 LGHDT and CDR2 YNNKEL (reference sequence). The CDR3 region is CASTRQGVANTGELFF. The CDR3 nucleotides are TGTGCCAGCACCAGACAGGGCGTCGCGAACACCGGGGAGCTGTTTTTT.

The gene calls are TRBV7-2 and TRBJ2-5; 8 bases line up with TRBD2. The CDR3 has 17 residues. With 1 base clipped from V and 1 base from J, the junction kept 8 bases outside the gene matches. From germline, CDR1 is SGHTA and CDR2 FQGNSA. For the CDR3, the DNA is TGTGCCAGCAGCTTAGTAATTGGCGGGGGGCTCCAAGAGACCCAGTACTTC. It translates to CASSLVIGGGLQETQYF.